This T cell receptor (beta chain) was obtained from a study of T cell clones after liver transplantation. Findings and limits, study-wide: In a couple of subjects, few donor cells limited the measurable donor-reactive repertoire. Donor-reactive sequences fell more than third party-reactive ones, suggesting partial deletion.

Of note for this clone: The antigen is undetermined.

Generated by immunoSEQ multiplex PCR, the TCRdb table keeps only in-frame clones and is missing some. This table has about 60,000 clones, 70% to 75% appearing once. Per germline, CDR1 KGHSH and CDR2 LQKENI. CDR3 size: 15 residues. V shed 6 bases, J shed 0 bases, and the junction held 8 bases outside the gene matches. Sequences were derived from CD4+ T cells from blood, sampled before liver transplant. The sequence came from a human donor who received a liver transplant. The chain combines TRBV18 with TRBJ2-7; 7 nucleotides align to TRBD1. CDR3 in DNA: TGTGCCAGCTCCTCAAGAGACAGGGCCTCCTACGAGCAGTACTTC. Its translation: CASSSRDRASYEQYF. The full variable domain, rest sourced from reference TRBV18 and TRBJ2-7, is NAGVMQNPRHLVRRRGQEARLRCSPMKGHSHVYWYRQLPEEGLKFMVYLQKENIIDESGMPKERFSAEFPKEGPSILRIQQVVRGDSAAYFCASSSRDRASYEQYFGPGTRLTVT.